This TCR beta chain is from a study of blood T cell repertoires in COVID-19. Across the whole study: Specimens from acute and convalescent COVID-19 originated in the United States, Italy and Spain. The analysed material was cDNA or gDNA that came from T cells, B-cell-depleted T cells, or PBMCs.

This CDR3 spans 15 amino acids. CDR1 and CDR2 (germline): SGHDN, FVKESK. Trimming removed 4 bases from V and 3 bases from J, with 10 bases in between. Per the original methods: Counts of nucleated cells, estimated from reference gene primer amplification, were obtained. The repertoire was sequenced with immunoSEQ multiplex PCR; TCRdb's copy has only in-frame clones and lacks some. V, J and clone size are taken as reported in that table, and D and trimming were inferred from the DNA itself. The sample lists some 48,000 clones, roughly nine tenths seen once, with over 2% in the top ten. This clonotype was sampled from a human donor in a cohort sampled during active COVID-19. Sequenced input: peripheral blood. J is TRBJ2-6 and V is TRBV14; D perhaps matches TRBD1 (6 bases). The CDR3 sequence is CASSPHRVGANVLTF. The CDR3, as DNA: TGTGCCAGCAGCCCTCACAGGGTTGGGGCCAACGTCCTGACTTTC.